This TCR beta chain was recorded in a study of shared clonotypes between healthy human individuals. Profiling relied on immunoSEQ multiplex PCR, and the TCRdb table lists in-frame clones only, not all of them. The sample records around 2,000,000 clones, roughly 94% being singletons. CDR1 and CDR2 from the germline V gene are SNHLY and FYNNEI. V lost 4 bases and J 6 bases, leaving 4 bases between the germline ends. The CDR3 is 12 residues long. As to this clone: Other nucleotide sequences in the sample specify the same CDR3.

This receptor was identified in a man younger than 30 in good health. The specimen sequenced was naive CD4+ T cells sorted from blood. Stated subset: CD45RA+ positively selected. The chain employs TRBV2 and TRBJ1-6; no clear D. The CDR3 bases are TGTGCCAGCAGTGTGGGTAATTCACCCCTCCACTTT. Translated: CASSVGNSPLHF.